The subject of this entry is one T cell receptor (beta chain). Its antigen is not known. Treatment of the sample: roughly 20 received Ad26.COV2.S at low or high dose, single or two shots; several received placebo; per-sample allocation not given. Sample collection was performed on day 63 after the first vaccine or placebo injection. Per the germline V gene, CDR1 is MNHEY and CDR2 is SMNVEV (reference sequence). With 2 bases removed from V and 2 bases from J, the gap between germline ends came to 11 bases. The CDR3 contains 15 residues. The data belong to a study of Ad26.COV2.S vaccination and SARS-CoV-2 variants. Study results and limitations: Recipients given vaccine exceeded placebo recipients in spike-specific TCR breadth.

TCRdb's copy holds only in-frame clones and misses some; the assay was immunoSEQ multiplex PCR. The table records about 400,000 clones, about 80% of them present only once. This receptor was obtained from a person aged 18-60 years who received the Ad26.COV2.S COVID-19 vaccine or a placebo. The chain employs TRBV27 and TRBJ2-3; D is ambiguous. The material was peripheral blood, obtained in a trial of Ad26.COV2.S vaccine versus placebo. CDR3 amino acids: CASSLRIIPTDTQYF. DNA of the CDR3: TGTGCCAGCAGTTTAAGGATCATTCCCACAGATACGCAGTATTTT.